One TCR beta chain is described in this entry. Its cognate antigen is unknown. This sample was included in a study of blood T cells in healthy people across ages. General study points: Both higher diversity and more naive CD4+ cells marked long-lived donors when set against aged donors. For the donors, CMV status was unknown and possibly confounded expanded clonotype changes.

V lost 4 bases, J lost 6 bases, and 14 bases lay in between. CDR3 size: 15 residues. CDR1 is SGHNT, CDR2 YYREEE, per germline (reference sequence). A second roughly 6 to 12 cycle PCR used barcoded and J-beta primers. Carrying 12 random nucleotides, a template-switch adaptor labeled each individual cDNA molecule. All samples yielded 3 million or more CDR3-containing paired-end reads. TCRdb redid the calling of the 5' RACE reads with MiXCR, one entry per CDR3 protein. The sample holds around 670,000 distinct CDR3 sequences, approximately 30% seen once. The rearrangement uses TRBV5-4 and TRBJ1-6; the D gene is possibly TRBD1 (6 bases). The sequenced sample consisted of blood. The sequence derives from a woman aged 80 or over in good health. CDR3: CASSLYRDGNSPLHF. CDR3 coding DNA: TGTGCCAGCAGCCTGTACAGGGACGGTAATTCACCCCTCCACTTT.